This TCR beta chain derives from a study of CD8+CD57+ T cells in acquired aplastic anemia. Sequencing involved patients with CD8+CD57+ cell expansion previously shown by flow cytometry. According to the study, genomic DNA was the template for TCR beta VDJ and CDR3 profiling. TCRdb re-called the reads through MiXCR, storing one row per CDR3 protein. This sample has under 200,000 distinct CDR3 sequences, with 71% found just once. V trimming: 0 bases; J trimming: 7 bases; junction bases outside the gene matches: 9. Germline V CDR1 and CDR2: LNHNV, YYDKDF (reference sequence). The CDR3 length is 18 residues.

The sequence was collected from a human donor with aplastic anemia. The sequenced material came from sorted CD4+, CD8+, or CD8+CD57+ T cells (not recorded which) from PBMCs. This chain links TRBV15 with TRBJ2-7, with 16 nucleotides matching TRBD2. The CDR3 region has the DNA TGTGCCACCAGCAGAGATAAGGGACTAGCGGGAGGGCTTGGGGAGCAGTACTTC. It specifies CATSRDKGLAGGLGEQYF. Full variable domain (remainder filled in from reference TRBV15 and TRBJ2-7): DAMVIQNPRYQVTQFGKPVTLSCSQTLNHNVMYWYQQKSSQAPKLLFHYYDKDFNNEADTPDNFQSRRPNTSFCFLDIRSPGLGDTAMYLCATSRDKGLAGGLGEQYFGPGTRLTVT.